This T cell receptor (beta chain) was sequenced for a study of T cell changes during pregnancy in multiple sclerosis (dated by TCRdb to between 2017 and 2020). With respect to the entire study: In women with multiple sclerosis, the researchers looked at how the T cell repertoire shifted as pregnancy progressed.

Regarding this clone: The specificity of this receptor is unknown. No qualities accompany the bases; no much larger clone lies one base away.

From the cysteine up to the phenylalanine, the CDR3 has a length of 11 residues. Only the CDR3 DNA stays, 33 bases, in frame from base 1. V drops 1 base and J drops 4 bases, leaving 2 bases in between. The CDR1 and CDR2 encoded by the germline V gene are SGHAT and FQNNGV. Receptor libraries were prepared by the immunoSEQ multiplex PCR assay. In its TCRdb copy, this immuneACCESS table keeps in-frame sequences only and misses some clones. Where compared with another copy, unresolved V genes explain less than half of these, and the others have no known cause. The sample records about 46,000 clones, about 91% of which are singletons. Roughly 9% of the sample is in the top ten clones.

This sample comprised CD8+ T cells from peripheral blood mononuclear cells, obtained after pregnancy. The sequence derives from a female donor with multiple sclerosis, enrolled in a pregnancy study. The chain uses TRBV11-2 and TRBJ2-7, with no reliable assignment of the D segment. The CDR3 reads as follows: CASSLAYEQYF. The nucleotide sequence is TGTGCCAGCAGCTTAGCTTACGAGCAGTACTTC.